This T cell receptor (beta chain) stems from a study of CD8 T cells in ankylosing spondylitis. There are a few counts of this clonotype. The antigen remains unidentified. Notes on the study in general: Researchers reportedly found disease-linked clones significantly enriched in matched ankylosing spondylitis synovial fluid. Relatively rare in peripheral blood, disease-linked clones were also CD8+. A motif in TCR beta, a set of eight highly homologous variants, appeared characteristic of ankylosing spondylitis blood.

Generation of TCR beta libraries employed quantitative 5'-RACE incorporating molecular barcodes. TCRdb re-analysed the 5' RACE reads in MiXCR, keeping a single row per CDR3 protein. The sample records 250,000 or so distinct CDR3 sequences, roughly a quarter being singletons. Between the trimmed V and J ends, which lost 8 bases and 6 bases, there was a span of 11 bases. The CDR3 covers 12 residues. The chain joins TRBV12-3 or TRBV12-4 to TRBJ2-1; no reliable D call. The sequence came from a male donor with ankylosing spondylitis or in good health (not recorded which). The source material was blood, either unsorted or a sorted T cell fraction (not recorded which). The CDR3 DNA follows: TGTGCCAGCCGTCGGTGGGTCAATGAGCAGTTCTTC. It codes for CASRRWVNEQFF.